Shown below are 28 T cell receptor beta chains from a single sample sequenced in a study of shared clonotypes between healthy human individuals. This table comes from immunoSEQ multiplex PCR, and its TCRdb copy is limited to in-frame clones, with some not included. The sample carries about 2.3 million clones, 90% to 95% recorded once. Sequences were obtained from naive CD4+ T cells from PBMCs. Specified subset: CD45RA+ positively selected. The source is a man younger than 35 in good health. Some clones in this sample may be carry-over from other donors' samples.

This chain links TRBV5-6 with TRBJ2-7, with 9 bases fitting TRBD2. Germline CDR1 SGHDT, CDR2 YYEEEE. The CDR3 has 16 residues. V shed 4 bases, J shed 7 bases, and the junction held 15 bases outside the gene matches. Here the CDR3 DNA reads TGTGCCAGCAGCCTACGTGGTCTAGCGGGACCAAAGGAGCAGTACTTC. Translated: CASSLRGLAGPKEQYF.

The CDR3 DNA reads TGTGCCAGCAGCCGTGAGGGGACAGGGACATACGAGCAGTACTTC. Protein sequence: CASSREGTGTYEQYF. The chain has TRBV9 and TRBJ2-7; 9 bases are shared with TRBD1. V shed 4 bases, J shed 4 bases, and the junction held 9 bases outside the gene matches. The CDR3 extends over 15 amino acids. Germline V gene data show CDR1 as SGDLS and CDR2 as YYNGEE. Looking up the rest from reference TRBV9 and TRBJ2-7 gives the full variable domain: DSGVTQTPKHLITATGQRVTLRCSPRSGDLSVYWYQQSLDQGLQFLIQYYNGEERAKGNILERFSAQQFPDLHSELNLSSLELGDSALYFCASSREGTGTYEQYFGPGTRLTVT.

J is TRBJ2-3 and V is TRBV18, with D possibly matching TRBD1 (5 bases). V lost 1 base and J 4 bases, leaving 12 bases between the germline ends. Germline V gives CDR1 KGHSH, CDR2 LQKENI. The CDR3 runs 15 residues. The CDR3 coding sequence is TGTGCCAGCTCACCACAGGGGTTGAGCGCAGATACGCAGTATTTT. It codes for CASSPQGLSADTQYF.

The V call is TRBV6-1, the J call TRBJ2-7; 9 positions match TRBD1. V trimming: 4 bases; J trimming: 2 bases; junction bases outside the gene matches: 3. Looked up from germline, CDR1 is MNHNS and CDR2 is SASEGT. The CDR3 sequence is 14 residues long. The CDR3 region has the DNA TGTGCCAGCAGTGGACAGGGGGGGACCTACGAGCAGTACTTC. Its protein product is CASSGQGGTYEQYF.

The CDR3 loop is CASTSRQGESSGANVLTF. In DNA, the CDR3 is TGTGCCAGCACCTCCAGACAGGGGGAGAGCTCTGGGGCCAACGTCCTGACTTTC. This rearrangement joins TRBV7-2 to TRBJ2-6; 9 bases align to TRBD1. The germline V gene encodes CDR1 SGHTA and CDR2 FQGNSA. The junction had 10 bases not matched to a gene; V was cut back by 7 bases and J by 0 bases. This CDR3 has 18 residues.

A few counts support this clone. This chain links TRBV10-1 with TRBJ1-5; D is ambiguous. The length of the CDR3 is 14 residues. V shed 6 bases and J shed 4 bases, with 13 bases lying between them. CDR1 is WNHNN and CDR2 is SYGVQD in the germline V gene (reference sequence). DNA for the CDR3: TGCGCCAGCAGGCTCGGACGGTTAAATCAGCCCCAGCATTTT. It specifies CASRLGRLNQPQHF.

The chain joins TRBV5-6 to TRBJ1-3; D is ambiguous. The CDR3 extends over 13 amino acids. Trimming pared 1 base from V and 4 bases from J, leaving 6 bases between. Germline lookup yields CDR1 SGHDT and CDR2 YYEEEE. The CDR3 reads CASSLMGGNTIYF. DNA of the CDR3: TGTGCCAGCAGCTTGATGGGGGGAAACACCATATATTTT.

This chain connects TRBV7-3 to TRBJ1-2; D perhaps matches TRBD1 (6 bases). Germline loops: CDR1 SGHTA, CDR2 FQGTGA. With 5 bases removed from V and 4 bases from J, the gap between germline ends came to 17 bases. The CDR3 is 15 amino acids. The CDR3 DNA reads TGTGCCAGCAGCCCCCGGGTGGGGGACATCTATGGCTACACCTTC. This translates into CASSPRVGDIYGYTF.

The V and J genes are TRBV7-6 and TRBJ2-1; 11 nucleotides match TRBD2. The CDR3 sequence is 15 residues long. Trimming took 5 bases from V and 0 from J; bases not matched to a gene: 0. Germline-derived CDR1 and CDR2 are SGHVS and FNYEAQ. CDR3 DNA sequence: TGTGCCAGCAGCACTAGCGGGAGCTCCTACAATGAGCAGTTCTTC. It specifies CASSTSGSSYNEQFF.

J is TRBJ1-2 and V is TRBV19; 7 nucleotides agree with TRBD1. Germline-derived CDR1 and CDR2 are LNHDA and SQIVND (reference sequence). Unmatched junction bases numbered 14, after V lost 9 bases and J lost 1 base. This CDR3 has 16 amino acids. CDR3 nucleotides: TGTGCCAGCTCCGCCGGGACAGATATATTTAACTATGGCTACACCTTC. Protein sequence: CASSAGTDIFNYGYTF.

This chain links TRBV28 with TRBJ1-2; the match to TRBD1 covers 7 bases. The CDR3 sequence is 14 residues long. V shed 4 bases and J 6 bases; nucleotides not matched to a gene: 8. Germline loops: CDR1 MDHEN, CDR2 SYDVKM. The CDR3 region is CASSSLQGRDGYTF. In DNA, the CDR3 is TGTGCCAGCAGTTCACTACAGGGGCGGGATGGCTACACCTTC.

CDR3 loop: CASSLGTGVSEAFF. DNA for the CDR3: TGTGCCAGCAGTTTAGGGACAGGGGTCTCTGAAGCTTTCTTT. The V call is TRBV28, the J call TRBJ1-1, with 10 nucleotides matching TRBD1. From germline, CDR1 is MDHEN and CDR2 SYDVKM. The V segment lost 2 bases and the J segment 6 bases; nucleotides outside the gene matches: 3. CDR3 length equals 14 residues.

This rearrangement joins TRBV5-1 to TRBJ2-5; D is unclear. Between the trimmed V and J ends, which lost 4 bases and 2 bases, there was a span of 12 bases. Germline V gene data show CDR1 as SGHRS and CDR2 as YFSETQ. This CDR3 is 14 amino acids long. This CDR3 is CASSRTPQQETQYF. In nucleotides, the CDR3 is TGCGCCAGCAGCAGAACACCTCAACAAGAGACCCAGTACTTC.

The J gene is TRBJ2-3, the V gene TRBV11-2, with 9 bases fitting TRBD2. The CDR3 length is 17 residues. Germline V gene data show CDR1 as SGHAT and CDR2 as FQNNGV. V lost 2 bases and J lost 1; bases outside the gene matches: 7. Here the CDR3 reads CASSLIWREGRTDTQYF. DNA for the CDR3: TGTGCCAGCAGCTTAATATGGCGGGAGGGCCGCACAGATACGCAGTATTTT.

This clone was detected once. The rearrangement uses TRBV6-5 and TRBJ2-3, with D possibly matching TRBD2 (5 bases). CDR3 length: 15 residues. Germline-derived CDR1 and CDR2 are MNHEY and SVGAGI. Trimming cost V 0 bases and J 4 bases, with 11 bases left between them. CDR3 sequence reads: CASSYSGGSPDTQYF. In DNA form, the CDR3 reads TGTGCCAGCAGTTACTCAGGTGGGAGTCCAGATACGCAGTATTTT.

The rearrangement uses TRBV15 and TRBJ2-4; D unclear. With 6 bases removed from V and 2 bases from J, the gap between germline ends came to 17 bases. This CDR3 has 16 residues. CDR1 is LNHNV, CDR2 YYDKDF, per germline (reference sequence). The CDR3 region is CATSSQLGYTKNIQYF. As DNA, the CDR3 is TGTGCCACCAGTAGTCAACTGGGATATACCAAAAACATTCAGTACTTC.

V usage is TRBV9 and J usage is TRBJ2-7, with 7 nucleotides matching TRBD1. The CDR3 is 16 residues long. Germline-derived CDR1 and CDR2 are SGDLS and YYNGEE. V trimming: 0 bases; J trimming: 0 bases; junction bases outside the gene matches: 6. DNA for the CDR3: TGTGCCAGCAGCGTAGCTACAGGACAGGACTCCTACGAGCAGTACTTC. As protein: CASSVATGQDSYEQYF. The whole variable domain, remainder taken from reference TRBV9 and TRBJ2-7, is DSGVTQTPKHLITATGQRVTLRCSPRSGDLSVYWYQQSLDQGLQFLIQYYNGEERAKGNILERFSAQQFPDLHSELNLSSLELGDSALYFCASSVATGQDSYEQYFGPGTRLTVT.

The rearrangement links TRBV23-1 to TRBJ1-2; D is possibly TRBD1 (6 bases). TRBV23-1 is annotated as an ORF whose role is uncertain. Between the trimmed V and J ends, which lost 1 base and 4 bases, there was a span of 13 bases. There are 15 residues in the CDR3. The CDR3 sequence is CASSQLSGGGYGYTF. The CDR3 DNA is TGCGCCAGCAGTCAATTGTCGGGGGGCGGCTATGGCTACACCTTC.

J is TRBJ2-3 and V is TRBV7-9; 12 bases are a match to TRBD2. Per the germline V gene, CDR1 is SEHNR and CDR2 is FQNEAQ (reference sequence). The CDR3 has 15 amino acids. V shed 5 bases, J shed 3 bases, and the junction held 3 bases outside the gene matches. The CDR3 nucleotides are TGTGCCAGCAGCGCTAGCGGGAGGGGTACAGATACGCAGTATTTT. Residues: CASSASGRGTDTQYF.

Concerning this clone: The same CDR3 can be traced to other DNA sequences in this sample. This chain's CDR3 is CASSFGLAGAYNEQFF. DNA for the CDR3: TGCGCCAGCAGCTTCGGACTAGCGGGAGCCTACAATGAGCAGTTCTTC. The chain recombines TRBV5-1 with TRBJ2-1, with 13 bases aligning to TRBD2. V was clipped by 2 bases and J by 2 bases; unmatched bases: 1. CDR1 is SGHRS, CDR2 YFSETQ, per germline. The CDR3 totals 16 residues. Combining the CDR3 with reference TRBV5-1 and TRBJ2-1 gives the whole variable domain KAGVTQTPRYLIKTRGQQVTLSCSPISGHRSVSWYQQTPGQGLQFLFEYFSETQRNKGNFPGRFSGRQFSNSRSEMNVSTLELGDSALYLCASSFGLAGAYNEQFFGPGTRLTVL.

The chain uses TRBV11-2 and TRBJ1-6, with TRBD1 as a possible D gene (5 bases). V lost 5 bases, J lost 10 bases, and 15 bases lay in between. Germline V CDR1 and CDR2: SGHAT, FQNNGV. The CDR3 totals 14 residues. The CDR3 loop is CASSPGRLGSPLHF. DNA of the CDR3: TGTGCCAGCAGCCCGGGACGGCTAGGGTCACCCCTCCACTTT.

J is TRBJ2-1 and V is TRBV7-9, with a tentative D call TRBD2 (5 bases). This CDR3 region has 14 residues. Per germline, CDR1 SEHNR and CDR2 FQNEAQ (reference sequence). V was trimmed by 8 bases and J by 5 bases, leaving 16 bases between them. The DNA of the CDR3 is TGTGCCAGCCCCCGAGGGCCGATAGACAATGAGCAGTTCTTC. Residues: CASPRGPIDNEQFF.

The V gene is TRBV5-4, the J gene TRBJ2-2; the D gene is possibly TRBD1 (5 bases). Germline values: CDR1 SGHNT, CDR2 YYREEE (reference sequence). The CDR3 sequence is 15 residues long. Trimming left V 4 bases short and J 2 bases short, with 12 bases between. The CDR3 bases are TGTGCCAGCAGCGGACGAGGACACAACACCGGGGAGCTGTTTTTT. This sequence encodes CASSGRGHNTGELFF.

This clone was observed a single time. The chain has TRBV9 and TRBJ2-2; D might be TRBD1 (5 bases). The CDR3 runs to 16 residues. Looked up from germline, CDR1 is SGDLS and CDR2 is YYNGEE. Trimming removed 1 base from V and 5 bases from J, with 15 bases in between. The CDR3: CASSVTPTASTGELFF. Here the CDR3 DNA reads TGTGCCAGCAGCGTAACCCCGACAGCATCGACCGGGGAGCTGTTTTTT.

The V gene is TRBV4-1, the J gene TRBJ2-7, with D perhaps matching TRBD1 or TRBD2 (5 bases each). CDR1 is MGHRA and CDR2 is YSYEKL in the germline V gene. V gave up 1 base and J gave up 5 bases, with 12 bases separating them. The CDR3 is made up of 14 amino acids. CDR3 in amino acids: CASSQGGSDDEQYF. The CDR3 nucleotides read TGCGCCAGCAGCCAAGGGGGGAGCGACGACGAGCAGTACTTC.

V gene TRBV29-1 combines with J gene TRBJ2-3; D call uncertain. The germline V gene encodes CDR1 SQVTM and CDR2 ANQGSEA. The V gene lost 5 bases and the J gene lost 2 bases, with 11 bases spanning the gap. This CDR3 has 13 residues. The DNA for the CDR3 is TGCAGCGTTCATGGCCAATTCACAGATACGCAGTATTTT. Amino acids: CSVHGQFTDTQYF.

The V call is TRBV5-1, the J call TRBJ1-4; 7 bases line up with TRBD1. Germline CDR1 SGHRS, CDR2 YFSETQ. The CDR3 covers 14 residues. V dropped 5 bases and J dropped 3; count of bases not matched to a gene: 4. The CDR3 is CASSDDRANEKLFF. CDR3 in DNA: TGCGCCAGCAGTGACGACAGGGCTAATGAAAAACTGTTTTTT.

The chain has TRBV21-1 and TRBJ2-1; the table's D call, TRBD1, has no DNA check behind it. TRBV21-1 is deemed a pseudogene. The CDR3 is made up of 14 amino acids. CDR3 sequence (DNA): TGTGCCAGCAGCCCCCCCGGCAGGGTCCATGAGCAGTTCTTC. Protein product: CASSPPGRVHEQFF.